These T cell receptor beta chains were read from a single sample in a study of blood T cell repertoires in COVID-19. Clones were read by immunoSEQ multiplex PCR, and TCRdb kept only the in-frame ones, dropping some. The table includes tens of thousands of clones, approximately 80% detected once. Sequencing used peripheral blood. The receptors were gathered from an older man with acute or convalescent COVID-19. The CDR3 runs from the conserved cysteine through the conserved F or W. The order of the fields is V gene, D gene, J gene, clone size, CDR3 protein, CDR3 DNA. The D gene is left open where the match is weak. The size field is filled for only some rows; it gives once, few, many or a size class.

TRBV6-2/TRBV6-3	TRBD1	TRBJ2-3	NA	CASSRQGTRTDTQYF	TGTGCCAGCAGTCGACAGGGGACGCGCACAGATACGCAGTATTTT
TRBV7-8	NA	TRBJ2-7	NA	CASSPGYEQYF	TGTGCCAGCAGCCCGGGGTACGAGCAGTACTTC
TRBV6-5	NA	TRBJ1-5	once	CASIPATTFNQPQHF	TGTGCCAGCATCCCTGCCACAACCTTCAATCAGCCCCAGCATTTT
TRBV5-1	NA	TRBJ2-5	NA	CASSLASESETQYF	TGCGCCAGCAGCTTGGCGAGCGAAAGCGAGACCCAGTACTTC
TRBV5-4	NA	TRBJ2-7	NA	CASSRVGGSGWSYEQYF	TGTGCCAGCAGCCGGGTGGGAGGCAGTGGGTGGTCCTACGAGCAGTACTTC
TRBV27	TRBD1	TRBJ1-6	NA	CASRGQGVNSPLHF	TGTGCCAGCAGGGGACAGGGGGTGAATTCACCCCTCCACTTT
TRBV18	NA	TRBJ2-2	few	CASSPRRAGSGELFF	TGTGCCAGCTCACCACGCAGGGCCGGATCCGGGGAGCTGTTTTTT
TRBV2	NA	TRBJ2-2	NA	CASGGGQGSAGELFF	TGTGCCAGCGGAGGGGGCCAGGGTTCTGCCGGGGAGCTGTTTTTT
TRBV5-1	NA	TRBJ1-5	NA	CASSYGQVGQPQHF	TGCGCCAGCAGCTACGGACAAGTAGGTCAGCCCCAGCATTTT
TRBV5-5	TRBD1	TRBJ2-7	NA	CASSRGQGTYEQYF	TGTGCCAGCAGCCGCGGACAGGGAACCTACGAGCAGTACTTC
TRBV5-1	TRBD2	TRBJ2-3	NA	CASSPGLAGYTDTQYF	TGCGCCAGCAGCCCTGGACTAGCAGGGTACACAGATACGCAGTATTTT
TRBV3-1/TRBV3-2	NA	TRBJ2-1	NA	CASSPGLQDDEQFF	TGTGCCAGCAGCCCGGGACTTCAGGACGATGAGCAGTTCTTC
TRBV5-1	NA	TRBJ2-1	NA	CASSMTLEEQFF	TGCGCCAGCAGCATGACTCTGGAGGAGCAGTTCTTC
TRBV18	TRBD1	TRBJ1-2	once	CASSPDRVPGYTF	TGTGCCAGCTCACCTGACAGGGTACCTGGCTACACCTTC
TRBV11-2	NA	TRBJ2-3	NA	CASSLLDLETDTQYF	TGTGCCAGCAGCTTACTAGATTTGGAGACAGATACGCAGTATTTT
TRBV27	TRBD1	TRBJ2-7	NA	CASSLRSERTGASYEQYF	TGTGCCAGCAGTTTAAGGTCAGAAAGGACAGGGGCCTCCTACGAGCAGTACTTC
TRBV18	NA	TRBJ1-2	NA	CASSPPGDGYGYTF	TGTGCCAGCTCACCACCCGGGGATGGTTATGGCTACACCTTC
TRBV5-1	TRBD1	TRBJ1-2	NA	CASSLPQGARLNYGYTF	TGCGCCAGCAGCCTCCCTCAGGGGGCGCGACTTAACTATGGCTACACCTTC
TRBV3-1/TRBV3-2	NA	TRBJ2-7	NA	CASSQAGGGQYF	TGTGCCAGCAGCCAGGCCGGTGGCGGGCAGTACTTC
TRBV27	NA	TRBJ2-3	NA	CASSLSSWGDTQYF	TGTGCCAGCAGTTTATCTAGCTGGGGCGATACGCAGTATTTT
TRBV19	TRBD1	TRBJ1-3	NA	CASSPAGTGLKASGNTIYF	TGTGCCAGTAGCCCCGCCGGGACAGGGTTAAAGGCCTCTGGAAACACCATATATTTT